This passage covers 14 T cell receptor beta chains from one sample sequenced in a study of CD8+ T cells in alopecia areata. Sequencing relied on a cDNA template that was reverse transcribed from extracted RNA. The table came from immunoSEQ multiplex PCR; TCRdb's copy has only in-frame clones and leaves some out. The data show roughly 180,000 clones, with around 63% seen just once and about 1.7% held by the top ten. The sequenced sample was CD4+ T cells sorted from blood, obtained at week 0. All receptors come from a human donor with alopecia areata.

V usage is TRBV7-2 and J usage is TRBJ1-2; D unresolved. Per the germline V gene, CDR1 is SGHTA and CDR2 is FQGNSA. This CDR3 has 14 amino acids. V lost 2 bases and J 2 bases, leaving 9 bases between the germline ends. CDR3 bases: TGTGCCAGCAGCTTAATGTCCGCGAACTATGGCTACACCTTC. It codes for CASSLMSANYGYTF.

The chain uses TRBV30 and TRBJ2-1, with 13 nucleotides matching TRBD2. Per germline, CDR1 GTSNPN and CDR2 SVGIG (reference sequence). Unmatched junction bases numbered 11, after V lost 3 bases and J lost 12 bases. The CDR3 runs to 15 residues. This CDR3 reads CAWRAVGTSGIGQFF. The CDR3 DNA reads TGTGCCTGGAGGGCCGTTGGGACTAGCGGGATTGGGCAGTTCTTC.

The rearrangement uses TRBV9 and TRBJ2-6; 8 nucleotides agree with TRBD2. Germline V gene sequence: CDR1 SGDLS, CDR2 YYNGEE. The CDR3 is 21 amino acids. V trimming: 3 bases; J trimming: 1 base; junction bases outside the gene matches: 18. Here the CDR3 reads CASSATVGAGLAKSGANVLTF. CDR3 in DNA: TGTGCCAGCAGCGCAACGGTAGGGGCAGGACTAGCAAAATCTGGGGCCAACGTCCTGACTTTC.

CDR3 loop: CASSMDKTFSYEQYF. The CDR3 DNA reads TGTGCCAGCAGTATGGACAAAACCTTCTCCTACGAGCAGTACTTC. The rearrangement joins TRBV28 to TRBJ2-7, with D perhaps TRBD1 (5 bases). The CDR3 sequence is 15 residues long. Trimming stripped 5 bases from V and 0 bases from J, with 14 bases between. Germline CDR1 is MDHEN and CDR2 is SYDVKM.

The chain links TRBV4-3 to TRBJ2-6; D might be TRBD1 or TRBD2, each matching 5 bases. The germline gives CDR1 LGHNA, CDR2 YSLEER. V was trimmed by 0 bases and J by 0 bases, leaving 9 bases between them. CDR3 length equals 17 residues. The CDR3 DNA follows: TGCGCCAGCAGCCAAGATCCGAGGGGCTCTGGGGCCAACGTCCTGACTTTC. Its protein is CASSQDPRGSGANVLTF.

This clone was seen once. The V gene is TRBV23-1, the J gene TRBJ2-7; 8 nucleotides match TRBD1. TRBV23-1 qualifies as an ORF whose function is uncertain. V shed 4 bases and J 3 bases; nucleotides not matched to a gene: 11. CDR3 length: 16 amino acids. CDR3 DNA: TGCGCCAGCAGTCCACACCGGGACAGGACCTACTACGAGCAGTACTTC. Translated: CASSPHRDRTYYEQYF.

Comment on this clone: One junction end disagrees with the germline gene, perhaps due to a read error. The chain joins TRBV2 to TRBJ2-5; D perhaps matches TRBD2 (6 bases). Per germline, CDR1 SNHLY and CDR2 FYNNEI. The CDR3 extends over 9 amino acids. In nucleotides, the CDR3 is TGTGCCAGCAGGAAAGGGACTCACTTC. Translation gives CASRKGTHF.

The chain is built from TRBV7-8 and TRBJ2-5; D perhaps matches TRBD1 (5 bases). The closer fit of TRBJ2-7 to the DNA end suggests the J call may be wrong. The CDR3 covers 13 residues. Germline V gives CDR1 SGHVS, CDR2 FQNEAQ. DNA for the CDR3: TGTGCCAGCAGCTTAGTGCAGGGCCACGAGCAGTACTTC. It yields the protein CASSLVQGHEQYF.

This sequence joins TRBV29-1 and TRBJ1-5, with TRBD1 identical over 7 bases. This CDR3 is built from 12 residues. The germline CDR1 and CDR2 sequences are SQVTM and ANQGSEA. V was pared by 7 bases and J by 9 bases, with 9 bases of the junction left unmatched. CDR3 bases: TGCAGCGGGGACATTCAGGGGGGGCCCCAGCATTTT. Translated: CSGDIQGGPQHF.

The chain couples TRBV19 to TRBJ2-7; the match to TRBD1 covers 8 bases. With V trimmed by 3 bases and J by 3 bases, 7 bases remained unmatched. The length of the CDR3 is 15 residues. Germline V gene sequence: CDR1 LNHDA, CDR2 SQIVND (reference sequence). This CDR3 is CASSIFGQGLYEQYF. Written as DNA, the CDR3 is TGTGCCAGTAGTATTTTCGGACAGGGTCTCTACGAGCAGTACTTC.

This sequence joins TRBV9 and TRBJ2-3, with D possibly being TRBD2 (6 bases). The V end was cut by 0 bases, the J end by 2 bases, with 10 bases between. The CDR3 runs to 15 residues. In germline, CDR1 is SGDLS, CDR2 YYNGEE. The CDR3 loop is CASSVVAGPTDTQYF. CDR3 nucleotide sequence: TGTGCCAGCAGCGTAGTGGCGGGGCCCACAGATACGCAGTATTTT.

The chain joins TRBV29-1 to TRBJ2-7; D possibly corresponds to TRBD1 (6 bases). V lost 0 bases to trimming and J lost 3 bases, with 15 bases between them. Germline V CDR1 and CDR2: SQVTM, ANQGSEA. This CDR3 comprises 15 residues. The CDR3 coding sequence is TGCAGCGTTGAAGATAGGCAGGGGTCAGGCTACGAGCAGTACTTC. Its protein is CSVEDRQGSGYEQYF.

The V and J genes are TRBV5-1 and TRBJ2-2, with TRBD1 identical over 7 bases. The CDR3 extends over 14 amino acids. Germline assignment: CDR1 SGHRS and CDR2 YFSETQ. V lost 3 bases to trimming and J lost 5 bases; unmatched junction nucleotides: 4. The CDR3 DNA is TGCGCCAGCAGCTCGGGACAGATAACCGGGGAGCTGTTTTTT. Translation gives CASSSGQITGELFF.

The genes are TRBV29-1 and TRBJ2-3; D remains unclear. Trimming removed 3 bases at V and 2 bases at J, with 9 bases between. Germline V gene data show CDR1 as SQVTM and CDR2 as ANQGSEA. The CDR3 contains 13 residues. CDR3 sequence (DNA): TGCAGCGTTGATGTAACAACCACAGATACGCAGTATTTT. Amino acids: CSVDVTTTDTQYF.